These 19 T cell receptor beta chains came from one sample sequenced in a study of identical twins (dated by TCRdb to about 2016). The library was built by means of 5' RACE. Sequenced using an Illumina HiSeq 2000. TCRdb trimmed public reads at Q25 via fastp, called clones via MiXCR and kept in-frame beta chains. Rows are combined by CDR3 protein, so each entry shows the most common genes and DNA. For this sample there are about 450,000 distinct CDR3 sequences; under 20% appear just once. Around 12% of the sample comes from the top ten. The sequenced sample was naive T cells sorted from blood. The cell subset or site label of this sample denotes: cells isolated with a human naive T-cell isolation kit. The receptors were gathered from a man aged 50 to 60 in good health.

This rearrangement joins TRBV12-3 or TRBV12-4 to TRBJ2-1; no clear D. The CDR3 extends over 14 amino acids. The V end lost 3 bases, the J end lost 9 bases, and 15 bases lay between the germline ends. The CDR3 DNA reads TGTGCCAGCAGTTTTTCGGACCCCGACCCTGAGCAGTTCTTC. It codes for CASSFSDPDPEQFF.

This clonotype has at least ten counts. The chain is built from TRBV10-3 and TRBJ2-5, with D unclear. Per germline, CDR1 ENHRY and CDR2 SYGVKD. V was cut by 8 bases and J by 5 bases, with 15 bases left in between. The CDR3 is 13 amino acids. The CDR3 here is CAIRRPTTETQYF. The CDR3 DNA reads as TGTGCCATCCGGCGGCCAACGACGGAGACCCAGTACTTC.

A few counts support this clonotype. This chain connects TRBV20-1 to TRBJ2-1, with 8 bases lining up with TRBD2. The CDR3 length is 16 residues. J lost 4 bases, V lost 2 bases, and 10 bases had no gene match. The V gene's germline CDR1 is DFQATT and CDR2 SNEGSKA (reference sequence). The CDR3 nucleotides are TGCAGTGCTAGAAACCCCCGAACTAGCGGTTACAATGAGCAGTTCTTC. Its translation is CSARNPRTSGYNEQFF.

This clonotype has just a few counts. CDR3 coding DNA: TGCAGTGCTAGAGATTCAGTAGTAGCGGGCAATGAGCAGTTCTTC. Amino acid sequence: CSARDSVVAGNEQFF. The chain has TRBV20-1 and TRBJ2-1, with TRBD2 identical over 7 bases. V lost 0 bases and J lost 6; bases outside the gene matches: 8. The germline V gene has CDR1 DFQATT and CDR2 SNEGSKA (reference sequence). CDR3 length: 15 amino acids.

This clonotype was picked up many times. The gene calls are TRBV29-1 and TRBJ1-1, with a possible D match to TRBD1 (5 bases). The CDR3 consists of 14 residues. The germline CDR1 and CDR2 sequences are SQVTM and ANQGSEA. V was pared by 6 bases and J by 3 bases, with 17 bases between. CDR3 loop: CSVGDQGAYTEAFF. CDR3 bases: TGCAGCGTAGGCGATCAGGGTGCGTACACTGAAGCTTTCTTT.

This clonotype has only a few counts. As DNA, the CDR3 is TGTGCCAGCAGCTTCGACAGGGGGCGCGGAGAGACCCAGTACTTC. This gives the protein CASSFDRGRGETQYF. The chain combines TRBV5-5 with TRBJ2-5; 10 nucleotides agree with TRBD1. Germline CDR1 SGHKS, CDR2 YYEKEE (reference sequence). This CDR3 comprises 15 residues. The ends lost 2 bases at V and 4 bases at J; junction bases unmatched: 5.

This clonotype was seen many times. The gene calls are TRBV4-3 and TRBJ2-1; D gene unclear. The CDR3 has 13 amino acids. The germline V gene has CDR1 LGHNA and CDR2 YSLEER. Trimming took off 0 bases at V and 1 base at J, with 1 base between the two ends. The CDR3 loop reads CASSQESYNEQFF. For the CDR3, the DNA is TGCGCCAGCAGCCAAGAATCCTACAATGAGCAGTTCTTC.

This clonotype has at least ten counts. The chain carries TRBV4-1 and TRBJ2-7; the D is unclear. Per germline, CDR1 MGHRA and CDR2 YSYEKL. CDR3 length equals 13 residues. Trimming cost V 0 bases and J 3 bases, with 6 bases left between them. Written as DNA, the CDR3 is TGCGCCAGCAGCCAAGATCTAAACTACGAGCAGTACTTC. Translated: CASSQDLNYEQYF.

This clonotype has a handful of counts. The chain links TRBV6-2 or TRBV6-3 to TRBJ2-7; TRBD2 aligns across 12 bases. V trimming: 0 bases; J trimming: 3 bases; junction bases outside the gene matches: 12. CDR3 size: 19 residues. Germline V gives CDR1 MNHEY, CDR2 SVGEGT. The CDR3 region has the DNA TGTGCCAGCAGTTACTCGGTAGCCTTGTTGACTAGCGGGAGCTACGAGCAGTACTTC. Translating it yields CASSYSVALLTSGSYEQYF.

This clonotype was counted many times. DNA for the CDR3: TGTGCCAGCAGTTGGGGGAGCTCCTACGAGCAGTACTTC. It yields the protein CASSWGSSYEQYF. The rearrangement uses TRBV12-3 or TRBV12-4 and TRBJ2-7; D may match TRBD1 or TRBD2 (5 bases each). This CDR3 is built from 13 residues. The V end lost 4 bases, the J end lost 0 bases, and 7 bases lay between the germline ends.

This clonotype was counted ten times or more. The rearrangement joins TRBV20-1 to TRBJ2-1; D is undetermined. The CDR3 covers 14 residues. The germline V gene has CDR1 DFQATT and CDR2 SNEGSKA (reference sequence). Trimming stripped 3 bases from V and 0 bases from J, with 9 bases between. This CDR3 reads CSARPMSSYNEQFF. DNA of the CDR3: TGCAGTGCTAGGCCAATGAGCTCCTACAATGAGCAGTTCTTC.

On this clonotype: Its ends do not fully match the called genes, so a read error is possible. The V gene is TRBV28, the J gene TRBJ1-1; D unresolved. The V gene's germline CDR1 is MDHEN and CDR2 SYDVKM. CDR3 length: 15 residues. CDR3 protein: CATSLSWDPNTEAFF. The DNA of the CDR3 is TGTGCCACCAGTTTAAGTTGGGATCCGAACACTGAAGCTTTCTTT.

This clonotype was counted at least ten times. The V call is TRBV10-3, the J call TRBJ1-1; unclear D gene. The CDR3 length is 13 residues. Trimming took off 8 bases at V and 0 bases at J, with 10 bases between the two ends. Germline loops: CDR1 ENHRY, CDR2 SYGVKD. CDR3 nucleotides: TGTGCCATCGGGAGGACCTTGAACACTGAAGCTTTCTTT. Translating gives CAIGRTLNTEAFF.

This clonotype was seen more than once but under ten times. The CDR3 is CATSRPSAGLYNEQFF. As DNA, the CDR3 is TGTGCCACCAGCAGGCCCTCAGCGGGTCTTTACAATGAGCAGTTCTTC. This chain joins TRBV15 and TRBJ2-1; tentatively, D is TRBD2 (6 bases). The CDR3 sequence is 16 residues long. Per the germline V gene, CDR1 is LNHNV and CDR2 is YYDKDF (reference sequence). Trimming pared 3 bases from V and 4 bases from J, leaving 16 bases between.

Notes on this clonotype: Being one base from a much bigger clone, this may be a read error. This chain joins TRBV20-1 and TRBJ2-2; TRBD1 might be the D (6 bases). This CDR3 has 13 amino acids. Looked up from germline, CDR1 is DFQATT and CDR2 is SNEGSKA (reference sequence). The CDR3 sequence is CSVRFQGTGELFF. CDR3 DNA: TGCAGTGTTAGATTCCAGGGGACCGGGGAGCTGTTTTTT.

This clonotype was counted a few times. The V call is TRBV5-1, the J call TRBJ2-7, with 11 bases fitting TRBD2. Unmatched junction bases numbered 5, after V lost 6 bases and J lost 0 bases. Germline V gene data show CDR1 as SGHRS and CDR2 as YFSETQ. The CDR3 has 15 residues. In DNA form, the CDR3 reads TGCGCCAGCACCGAACTAGCGGGGGCCTCCTACGAGCAGTACTTC. Encoded protein: CASTELAGASYEQYF.

The chain links TRBV11-2 to TRBJ2-3, with 8 bases aligning to TRBD1. Germline CDR1 reads SGHAT; CDR2 reads FQNNGV. V trimming: 4 bases; J trimming: 4 bases; junction bases outside the gene matches: 4. CDR3 length: 14 amino acids. The CDR3 nucleotides are TGTGCCAGCAGCTCCCCAGGGGGCGCAGATACGCAGTATTTT. Translated: CASSSPGGADTQYF.

This clonotype occurred once. This chain links TRBV9 with TRBJ2-3; unclear D gene. Germline CDR1 is SGDLS and CDR2 is YYNGEE. V lost 0 bases and J 3 bases, leaving 5 bases between the germline ends. CDR3 size: 13 residues. The CDR3 spells CASSVEGTDTQYF. In DNA, the CDR3 is TGTGCCAGCAGCGTAGAGGGTACAGATACGCAGTATTTT. Looking up the rest from reference TRBV9 and TRBJ2-3 gives the full variable domain: DSGVTQTPKHLITATGQRVTLRCSPRSGDLSVYWYQQSLDQGLQFLIQYYNGEERAKGNILERFSAQQFPDLHSELNLSSLELGDSALYFCASSVEGTDTQYFGPGTRLTVL.

Of note for this clonotype: This may come from a read error, since a much larger clone is one base off. The chain recombines TRBV28 with TRBJ2-7; D not certain. CDR3 length: 15 amino acids. The germline V gene has CDR1 MDHEN and CDR2 SYDVKM. The V end was cut by 6 bases, the J end by 1 base, with 16 bases between. CDR3 sequence reads: CASRLSVSGSYEQYF. In nucleotides, the CDR3 is TGTGCCAGCAGACTGAGCGTGAGTGGGTCCTACGAGCAGTACTTC.